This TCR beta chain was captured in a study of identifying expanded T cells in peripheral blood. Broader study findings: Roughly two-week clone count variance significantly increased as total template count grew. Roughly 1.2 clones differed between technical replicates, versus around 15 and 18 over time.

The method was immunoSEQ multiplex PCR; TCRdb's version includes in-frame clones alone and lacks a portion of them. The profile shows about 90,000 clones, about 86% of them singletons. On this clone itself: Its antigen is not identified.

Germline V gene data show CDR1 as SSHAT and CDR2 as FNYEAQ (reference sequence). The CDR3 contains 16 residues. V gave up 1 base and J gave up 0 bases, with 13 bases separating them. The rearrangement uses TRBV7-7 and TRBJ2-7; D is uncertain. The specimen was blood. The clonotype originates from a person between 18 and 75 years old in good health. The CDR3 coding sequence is TGTGCCAGCAGCTTAGGGGCAGGCCCGGCCTCCTACGAGCAGTACTTC. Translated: CASSLGAGPASYEQYF.